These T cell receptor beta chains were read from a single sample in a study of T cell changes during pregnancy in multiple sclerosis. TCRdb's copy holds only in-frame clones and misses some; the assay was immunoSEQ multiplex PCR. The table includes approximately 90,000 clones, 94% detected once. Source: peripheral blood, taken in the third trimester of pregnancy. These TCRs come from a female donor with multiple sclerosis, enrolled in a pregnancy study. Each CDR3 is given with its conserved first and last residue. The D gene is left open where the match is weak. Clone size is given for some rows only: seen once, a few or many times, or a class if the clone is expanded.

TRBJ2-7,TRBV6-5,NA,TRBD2,CASRKTSGRASEQYF,TGTGCCAGCAGGAAGACTAGCGGGAGGGCGTCCGAGCAGTACTTC
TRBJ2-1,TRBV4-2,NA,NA,CASSQDGQGGDEQFF,TGTGCCAGCAGCCAAGATGGGCAGGGGGGAGATGAGCAGTTCTTC
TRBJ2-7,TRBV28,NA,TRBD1,CASSLRTGSGEQYF,TGTGCCAGCAGTTTAAGGACAGGGTCAGGCGAGCAGTACTTC
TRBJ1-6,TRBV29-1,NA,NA,CSETRVPSYNSPLHF,TGCAGCGAAACCAGGGTCCCCTCCTATAATTCACCCCTCCACTTT
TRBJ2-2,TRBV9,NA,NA,CASSVGRVTGELFF,TGTGCCAGCAGCGTAGGCAGGGTCACCGGGGAGCTGTTTTTT
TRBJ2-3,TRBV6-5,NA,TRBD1,CASSPDRGRWDTQYF,TGTGCCAGCAGTCCGGACAGGGGACGTTGGGATACGCAGTATTTT
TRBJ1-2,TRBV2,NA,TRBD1,CASSEVRTGTNYGYTF,TGTGCCAGCAGTGAAGTGCGGACAGGAACTAACTATGGCTACACCTTC
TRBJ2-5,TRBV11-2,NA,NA,CASSKDAVGETQYF,TGTGCCAGCAGCAAAGATGCGGTGGGAGAGACCCAGTACTTC
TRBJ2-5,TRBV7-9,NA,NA,CASSLRGMGETQYF,TGTGCCAGCAGCTTGAGAGGGATGGGAGAGACCCAGTACTTC
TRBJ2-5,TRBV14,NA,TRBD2,CASSPLGREETQYF,TGTGCCAGCAGCCCTCTGGGGCGGGAGGAGACCCAGTACTTC
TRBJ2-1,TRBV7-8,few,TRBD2,CASSSFRAGGRNEQFF,TGTGCCAGCAGCTCATTCAGGGCGGGAGGGCGGAATGAGCAGTTCTTC
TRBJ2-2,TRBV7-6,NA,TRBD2,CASSGGTSGMTGTGELFF,TGTGCCAGCAGCGGGGGGACTAGCGGGATGACGGGCACCGGGGAGCTGTTTTTT
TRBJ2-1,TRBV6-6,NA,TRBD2,CASRNGLAGGNNEQFF,TGTGCCAGCCGTAACGGGCTAGCGGGAGGTAACAATGAGCAGTTCTTC
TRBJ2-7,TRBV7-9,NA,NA,CASSRSGEQYF,TGTGCCAGCAGCCGCTCAGGAGAGCAGTACTTC
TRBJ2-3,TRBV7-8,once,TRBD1,CASSHPRGLNTDTQYF,TGTGCCAGCAGCCACCCCAGGGGGCTCAACACAGATACGCAGTATTTT
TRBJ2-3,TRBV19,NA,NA,CASSIAAGGTDTQYF,TGTGCCAGTAGTATAGCGGCAGGGGGCACAGATACGCAGTATTTT
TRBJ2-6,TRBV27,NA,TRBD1,CASSTSGQGSGANVLTF,TGTGCCAGCAGTACCTCGGGACAGGGCTCAGGGGCCAACGTCCTGACTTTC
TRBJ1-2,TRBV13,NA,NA,CASSSTGGAPGYTF,TGTGCCAGCAGCTCCACGGGGGGGGCCCCTGGCTACACCTTC
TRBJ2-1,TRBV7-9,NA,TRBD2,CASSSGLAMNEQFF,TGTGCCAGCAGCTCGGGACTAGCAATGAATGAGCAGTTCTTC
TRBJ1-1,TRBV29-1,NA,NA,CSVEGRVNTEAFF,TGCAGCGTTGAAGGCAGGGTGAACACTGAAGCTTTCTTT
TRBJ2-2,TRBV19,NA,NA,CASSIIDTGELFF,TGTGCCAGTAGTATTATAGACACCGGGGAGCTGTTTTTT
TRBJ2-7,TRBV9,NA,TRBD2,CASSVSRAGDSYEQYF,TGTGCCAGCAGCGTATCTAGAGCGGGGGACTCCTACGAGCAGTACTTC
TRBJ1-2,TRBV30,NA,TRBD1,CAWLGDRDNYGYTF,TGTGCCTGGTTAGGGGACAGAGATAACTATGGCTACACCTTC
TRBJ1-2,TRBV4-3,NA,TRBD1,CASSQEGQGGYTF,TGCGCCAGCAGCCAGGAAGGACAGGGAGGCTACACCTTC
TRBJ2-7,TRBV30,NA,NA,CAWSFARLSYEQYF,TGTGCCTGGAGTTTCGCGCGCCTATCCTACGAGCAGTACTTC
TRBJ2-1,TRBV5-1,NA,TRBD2,CASSYSGSQKDEQFF,TGCGCCAGCAGCTATAGCGGGAGCCAGAAAGATGAGCAGTTCTTC
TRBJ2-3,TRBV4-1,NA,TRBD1,CASSPDRVSTDTQYF,TGCGCCAGCAGCCCGGACAGGGTAAGCACAGATACGCAGTATTTT
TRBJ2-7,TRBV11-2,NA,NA,CASSLDLRSTYEQYF,TGTGCCAGCAGCTTAGATCTTCGGTCTACCTACGAGCAGTACTTC
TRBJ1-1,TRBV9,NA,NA,CASSGVGASGNTEAFF,TGTGCCAGCAGCGGGGTGGGGGCCTCGGGGAACACTGAAGCTTTCTTT
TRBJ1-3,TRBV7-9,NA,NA,CASSLALSGSGNTIYF,TGTGCCAGCAGCTTAGCGCTATCGGGATCTGGAAACACCATATATTTT
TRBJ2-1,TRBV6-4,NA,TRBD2,CASSWTSGSLYNEQFF,TGTGCCAGCAGTTGGACTAGCGGGAGTTTGTACAATGAGCAGTTCTTC
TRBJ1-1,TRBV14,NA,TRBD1,CASSQYRGREAFF,TGTGCCAGCAGCCAGTACAGGGGAAGGGAAGCTTTCTTT
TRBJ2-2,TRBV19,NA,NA,CASSSGSLELFF,TGTGCCAGTAGTTCCGGGAGCTTGGAGCTGTTTTTT
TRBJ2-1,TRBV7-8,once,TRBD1,CASSSGTASYNEQFF,TGTGCCAGCAGCTCCGGGACAGCCTCCTACAATGAGCAGTTCTTC
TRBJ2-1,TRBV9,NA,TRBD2,CASSVEGTSANEQFF,TGTGCCAGCAGCGTAGAAGGGACTAGCGCCAATGAGCAGTTCTTC
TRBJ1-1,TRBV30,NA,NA,CAWSAPGIGLNTEAFF,TGTGCCTGGAGCGCCCCCGGGATTGGGTTGAACACTGAAGCTTTCTTT
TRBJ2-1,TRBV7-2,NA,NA,CASSPYGSYNEQFF,TGTGCCAGCAGCCCCTACGGCTCCTACAATGAGCAGTTCTTC
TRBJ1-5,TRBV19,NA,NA,CASTMRQEVGNQPQHF,TGTGCCAGTACGATGCGGCAGGAGGTCGGGAATCAGCCCCAGCATTTT
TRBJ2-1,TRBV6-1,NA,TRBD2,CASSDLSGRPYNEQFF,TGTGCCAGCAGTGACCTTAGCGGGAGGCCCTACAATGAGCAGTTCTTC
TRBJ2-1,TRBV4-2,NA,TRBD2,CASSQDEGLAAWNEQFF,TGTGCCAGCAGCCAAGACGAAGGGCTAGCGGCATGGAATGAGCAGTTCTTC
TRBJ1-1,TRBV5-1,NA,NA,CASSLGGPLSEETEAFF,TGCGCCAGCAGCCTGGGGGGCCCCCTATCGGAAGAGACTGAAGCTTTCTTT
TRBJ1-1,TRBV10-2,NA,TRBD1,CASSDFGQGLNTEAFF,TGCGCCAGCAGTGACTTCGGACAGGGTTTGAACACTGAAGCTTTCTTT
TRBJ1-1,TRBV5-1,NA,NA,CASSSSRGNTEAFF,TGCGCCAGCAGCTCATCCCGGGGAAACACTGAAGCTTTCTTT
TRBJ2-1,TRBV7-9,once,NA,CASSFLDLNDEQFF,TGTGCCAGCAGCTTCCTGGACTTGAATGATGAGCAGTTCTTC
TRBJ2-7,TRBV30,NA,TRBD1,CAWRPAETGNYYEQYF,TGTGCCTGGAGGCCGGCGGAGACAGGGAATTACTACGAGCAGTACTTC
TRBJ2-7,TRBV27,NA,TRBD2,CASSLGLAGRYYEQYF,TGTGCCAGCAGTCTCGGACTAGCGGGACGCTACTACGAGCAGTACTTC
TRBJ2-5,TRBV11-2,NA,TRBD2,CASSRLRASGGGNETQYF,TGTGCCAGCAGCCGACTGAGGGCTAGCGGGGGAGGAAATGAGACCCAGTACTTC
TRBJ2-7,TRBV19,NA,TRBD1,CASTGTGSYEQYF,TGTGCCAGCACCGGGACAGGCTCCTACGAGCAGTACTTC
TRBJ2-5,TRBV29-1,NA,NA,CSVASRAYQETQYF,TGCAGCGTTGCCTCCAGGGCCTACCAAGAGACCCAGTACTTC
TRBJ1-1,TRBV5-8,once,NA,CASSFFAGAANTEAFF,TGTGCCAGCAGCTTTTTCGCCGGAGCAGCGAACACTGAAGCTTTCTTT
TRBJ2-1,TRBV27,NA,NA,CASRGSWGRSYNEQFF,TGTGCCAGCAGAGGGAGCTGGGGTAGGTCCTACAATGAGCAGTTCTTC
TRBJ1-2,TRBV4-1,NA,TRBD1,CASSQGQGSSDGYTF,TGCGCCAGCAGCCAAGGACAGGGGAGTAGTGATGGCTACACCTTC
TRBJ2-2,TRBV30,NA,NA,CASGLLTGGELFF,TGTGCCTCGGGACTCCTCACTGGAGGGGAGCTGTTTTTT
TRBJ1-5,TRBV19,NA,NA,CASTVGGVNQPQHF,TGTGCCAGTACCGTAGGGGGGGTGAATCAGCCCCAGCATTTT
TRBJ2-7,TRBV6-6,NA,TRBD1,CASSGQGTYEQYF,TGTGCCAGCAGCGGACAGGGGACCTACGAGCAGTACTTC